The source of this TCR beta chain is a study of T cell repertoires in cytomegalovirus infection. Study background: Evidence of both CMV infection and a matching HLA type came from public TCR beta signatures. General study points: The study found HLA-C-restricted CMV-specific TCR beta clonotypes dominating the ex vivo response. Identification of carriers of CMV plus the relevant HLA was performed using cumulative public TCR beta family frequency.

Germline assignment: CDR1 SGHAT and CDR2 FQNNGV. The CDR3 loop spans 13 amino acids. V lost 5 bases and J lost 11; bases outside the gene matches: 6. TCRdb redid the calling of the reads with MiXCR, one entry per CDR3 protein. The repertoire holds approximately 150,000 distinct CDR3 sequences, roughly 15% seen once, with over 15% in the top ten. This clonotype was found a few times. The target antigen is unknown. The genes are TRBV11-2 and TRBJ1-4; 9 bases map to TRBD1. The sequenced sample was CD8+ T cells from PBMCs. The receptor was isolated from a human donor in good health (CMV status not recorded). Some clones in this sample may be carry-over from other donors' samples. The CDR3 DNA follows: TGTGCCAGCAGCATCTGGGACAGGGAGAAACTGTTTTTT. Its protein is CASSIWDREKLFF.